This T cell receptor beta chain was recovered during a study of T cell responses to AZD1222 COVID-19 vaccine. TCRdb's copy holds only in-frame clones and misses some; the assay was immunoSEQ multiplex PCR. The sample shows 120,000 to 150,000 clones, around 84% of them seen only once. Germline-derived CDR1 and CDR2 are SGDLS and YYNGEE. V was shortened by 2 bases and J by 0 bases, with 11 bases between the two germline ends. The CDR3 runs to 16 residues. The chain links TRBV9 to TRBJ2-2, with D possibly called TRBD1 or TRBD2 (6 bases each). The specimen was peripheral blood, collected 28 days after the second AZD1222 dose. The TCR originated in an adult who received the AZD1222 COVID-19 vaccine. The CDR3 DNA is TGTGCCAGCAGCGTCTGGGGGGCTCCGAACACCGGGGAGCTGTTTTTT. As protein: CASSVWGAPNTGELFF.